Below are 20 T cell receptor beta chains sequenced from a single sample in a study of cytomegalovirus exposure and HLA in healthy donors. Both 60 Vbeta primers and 13 Jbeta primers went into the PCR. This table comes from immunoSEQ multiplex PCR, and its TCRdb copy is limited to in-frame clones, with some not included. The table has 200,000 or so clones, over 70% seen once; the top ten hold 3.8%. Sample: PBMCs. The receptors here all came from a man between 50 and 59 years old in good health and CMV-seronegative.

The chain has TRBV6-1 and TRBJ2-1; 9 bases match TRBD2. This CDR3 contains 15 residues. Germline V gives CDR1 MNHNS, CDR2 SASEGT. Trimming took 4 bases from V and 3 from J; bases not matched to a gene: 4. The CDR3 sequence is CASSGVRGGYNEQFF. CDR3 bases: TGTGCCAGCAGTGGCGTGCGGGGGGGCTACAATGAGCAGTTCTTC.

V and J are TRBV13 and TRBJ2-2; 8 bases agree with TRBD1. This CDR3 is built from 15 residues. Per the germline V gene, CDR1 is PRHDT and CDR2 is FYEKMQ (reference sequence). With V trimmed by 6 bases and J by 5 bases, 8 bases remained unmatched. For the CDR3, the DNA is TGTGCCAGCAGGGAGCCAGGGGGCCGGACCGGGGAGCTGTTTTTT. This gives the protein CASREPGGRTGELFF.

The V and J genes are TRBV6-6 and TRBJ1-5; 8 bases line up with TRBD1. The V and J ends lost 7 bases and 1 base, in that order; junction bases with no gene match: 3. This CDR3 region has 14 residues. Looked up from germline, CDR1 is MNHNY and CDR2 is SVGAGI (reference sequence). The CDR3 DNA reads as TGTGCCAGCACGGACAGGGTGAGCAATCAGCCCCAGCATTTT. This encodes CASTDRVSNQPQHF.

This sequence joins TRBV11-3 and TRBJ2-7; TRBD2 matches at 11 bases. Losses at the gene ends were 5 bases for V and 0 bases for J; bases not matched to a gene: 3. CDR1 and CDR2 from the germline V gene are SGHNT and YENEEA. The CDR3 has 15 residues. The CDR3 is CASSLLAGDSYEQYF. In DNA, the CDR3 is TGTGCCAGCAGCCTACTAGCGGGGGACTCCTACGAGCAGTACTTC.

The chain combines TRBV2 with TRBJ2-3; 7 bases line up with TRBD2. This CDR3 is built from 15 residues. V dropped 3 bases and J dropped 4; count of bases not matched to a gene: 7. CDR1 and CDR2 from the germline V gene are SNHLY and FYNNEI. The CDR3 DNA reads as TGTGCCAGCAGTGACACGGGGGGTATGTCAGATACGCAGTATTTT. This gives the protein CASSDTGGMSDTQYF.

The chain has TRBV5-5 and TRBJ1-1; D remains unclear. Trimming pared 0 bases from V and 6 bases from J, leaving 12 bases between. Germline lookup yields CDR1 SGHKS and CDR2 YYEKEE (reference sequence). CDR3 size: 14 residues. CDR3 in amino acids: CASSLEPRIAEAFF. The DNA for the CDR3 is TGTGCCAGCAGCTTGGAGCCTCGCATAGCTGAAGCTTTCTTT.

The chain uses TRBV9 and TRBJ2-1, with D possibly TRBD2 on 6 matching bases. Germline CDR1 is SGDLS and CDR2 is YYNGEE. V shed 5 bases and J shed 0 bases, with 15 bases lying between them. CDR3 size: 16 residues. CDR3 DNA: TGTGCCAGCAGTCCTGGGGGGTCGAGCTCCTACAATGAGCAGTTCTTC. Translation: CASSPGGSSSYNEQFF. Based on the CDR3 plus reference TRBV9 and TRBJ2-1, the full variable domain is DSGVTQTPKHLITATGQRVTLRCSPRSGDLSVYWYQQSLDQGLQFLIQYYNGEERAKGNILERFSAQQFPDLHSELNLSSLELGDSALYFCASSPGGSSSYNEQFFGPGTRLTVL.

V and J are TRBV2 and TRBJ2-7; 11 positions match TRBD1. V was pared by 5 bases and J by 3 bases, with 3 bases of the junction left unmatched. This CDR3 contains 14 residues. Germline assignment: CDR1 SNHLY and CDR2 FYNNEI. The CDR3 DNA sequence: TGTGCCAGCAGTACCGGGACAGGGGGCTACGAGCAGTACTTC. Its protein product is CASSTGTGGYEQYF.

The genes are TRBV6-5 and TRBJ1-3, with D perhaps matching TRBD1 (5 bases). Trimming removed 10 bases at V and 4 bases at J, with 17 bases between. CDR1 is MNHEY, CDR2 SVGAGI, per germline. There are 14 residues in the CDR3. The CDR3 sequence: CAKLGGDQGNTIYF. CDR3 bases: TGTGCCAAATTGGGGGGAGACCAGGGAAACACCATATATTTT.

The chain links TRBV7-2 to TRBJ2-1; D is possibly TRBD2 (5 bases). The length of the CDR3 is 15 residues. The germline V gene encodes CDR1 SGHTA and CDR2 FQGNSA. Trimming shortened V by 8 bases and J by 0 bases, and 14 bases separated the two germline ends. CDR3 protein: CASAEDGSSYNEQFF. CDR3 sequence (DNA): TGTGCCAGCGCGGAGGACGGAAGCTCCTACAATGAGCAGTTCTTC.

In DNA, the CDR3 is TGCGCCAGCAGCCAAGAGGGTAGCGGGGCGCCCACAGATACGCAGTATTTT. It codes for CASSQEGSGAPTDTQYF. V and J are TRBV4-1 and TRBJ2-3, with 8 nucleotides matching TRBD2. Germline CDR1 MGHRA, CDR2 YSYEKL. This CDR3 spans 17 amino acids. The J segment lost 2 bases and the V segment lost 0 bases, leaving 7 bases of the junction unmatched.

The chain couples TRBV29-1 to TRBJ2-5, with D unresolved. The CDR3 covers 12 residues. CDR1 and CDR2 from the germline V gene are SQVTM and ANQGSEA. Trimming took off 3 bases at V and 5 bases at J, with 10 bases between the two ends. The CDR3 DNA sequence: TGCAGCGTTGATAGTTCGTCGGAGACCCAGTACTTC. This codes for CSVDSSSETQYF.

This chain links TRBV5-1 with TRBJ1-2; D perhaps matches TRBD1 (6 bases). The V gene lost 4 bases and the J gene lost 0 bases, with 10 bases spanning the gap. Germline V lookup: CDR1 SGHRS, CDR2 YFSETQ. This CDR3 spans 14 amino acids. CDR3 sequence reads: CASSPGQPNYGYTF. In DNA form, the CDR3 reads TGCGCCAGCAGCCCCGGACAGCCTAACTATGGCTACACCTTC.

This sequence joins TRBV25-1 and TRBJ2-7; 7 nucleotides align to TRBD1. This CDR3 contains 14 residues. Looked up from germline, CDR1 is MGHDK and CDR2 is SYGVNS. V lost 4 bases and J lost 3; bases outside the gene matches: 6. The CDR3 sequence: CASSAVGQNYEQYF. The CDR3 region has the DNA TGTGCCAGCAGTGCGGTGGGACAGAACTACGAGCAGTACTTC.

The J gene is TRBJ1-4, the V gene TRBV10-3; no clear D gene. This CDR3 spans 11 amino acids. CDR1 ENHRY and CDR2 SYGVKD come from the germline V gene. The V end was cut by 4 bases, the J end by 8 bases, with 5 bases between. For the CDR3, the DNA is TGTGCCATCAGTGCAGGCGAAAAACTGTTTTTT. Translating it yields CAISAGEKLFF.

The V and J genes are TRBV23-1 and TRBJ2-7; possible D gene TRBD1, 6 bases. TRBV23-1 is an open reading frame whose function is uncertain. V shed 10 bases and J shed 1 base, with 14 bases lying between them. This CDR3 has 13 residues. The CDR3 nucleotides read TGCGCCATCCTCCGGGACACGTCCTACGAGCAGTACTTC. Translating it yields CAILRDTSYEQYF.

The CDR3 protein is CASSRDYNYEQYF. The CDR3, as DNA: TGTGCCAGCAGCCGGGACTACAACTACGAGCAGTACTTC. This sequence joins TRBV5-5 and TRBJ2-7, with 7 bases that match TRBD2. Germline CDR1 reads SGHKS; CDR2 reads YYEKEE (reference sequence). The J segment lost 3 bases and the V segment lost 4 bases, leaving 4 bases of the junction unmatched. CDR3 length: 13 amino acids.

The V and J genes are TRBV27 and TRBJ1-6; 8 nucleotides align to TRBD1. CDR1 is MNHEY, CDR2 SMNVEV, per germline (reference sequence). The CDR3 has 16 amino acids. V lost 6 bases and J lost 5; bases outside the gene matches: 9. The CDR3 protein is CASRLGWDRNNSPLHF. CDR3 nucleotide sequence: TGTGCCAGCAGGTTGGGGTGGGACAGGAATAATTCACCCCTCCACTTT.

This clone occurred once. J is TRBJ2-7 and V is TRBV27; possibly TRBD2 for D (5 bases). Germline CDR1 reads MNHEY; CDR2 reads SMNVEV (reference sequence). CDR3 size: 13 residues. Trimming cost V 7 bases and J 1 base, with 11 bases left between them. CDR3 loop: CASTRGSSYEQYF. Written as DNA, the CDR3 is TGTGCCAGCACCCGAGGGTCTTCCTACGAGCAGTACTTC.

V gene TRBV18 combines with J gene TRBJ2-1; unclear D gene. V lost 3 bases and J 6 bases, leaving 6 bases between the germline ends. The length of the CDR3 is 12 residues. Germline CDR1 is KGHSH and CDR2 is LQKENI. Here the CDR3 DNA reads TGTGCCAGCTCACCGAACTCCAATGAGCAGTTCTTC. It specifies CASSPNSNEQFF.